This TCR beta chain was sequenced during a study of blood T cell repertoires in COVID-19 (dated by TCRdb to 2018 to 2020). About the investigation overall: Samples from collaborators originated in the United States, Italy and Spain and spanned both the acute and convalescent phases of COVID-19. The prospective study material was composed of cDNA or gDNA derived from T cells, B-cell-depleted T cells, or PBMCs. Deeply sampled blood TCRbeta repertoires from subjects exposed to, actively infected with, or recovered from COVID-19 were included in the dataset. A freely available public database, intended as a resource for researchers studying the immune response to SARS-CoV-2, is where the repertoires were released. Samples were obtained from the ongoing ImmuneRACE study (first 160 participants) and from 950 to 1,500 subjects provided by 6 global collaborators. Nearly every sample came with metadata listing a de-identified subject ID, COVID-19 status, age in years and sex. HLA class I and class II types, where available, came from metadata supplied by the sample provider rather than from assay-based typing. Here is what the overall study found, with its caveats: The quantity of clinical and demographic metadata differed by source and by participant and was supplied without curation.

TCRbeta CDR3 regions were amplified from genomic DNA by means of the immunoSEQ Assay, a bias-controlled multiplex PCR. Per the source publication's procedure: The number of nucleated cells in each sample was estimated from the amplification of reference gene primers within the assay. Sequence reads were collapsed and filtered to measure the absolute abundance of every unique TCRbeta CDR3 rearrangement. For each sample, productive Simpson clonality was calculated as the square root of Simpson's diversity index across productive rearrangements. TCRdb limited this immuneACCESS table to in-frame rearrangements with V and J called. A share of clones is missing; checked studies link under half to unresolved V genes, and the rest is unexplained. V and J calls and clone size follow that table, whereas D and trimming were derived from the DNA. Here the sample has about 70,000 clones; around 91% occur a single time. Jointly, the top ten make up around 9.1% of the sample.

The germline V gene provides CDR1 SGHVS and CDR2 FQNEAQ. The CDR3 holds 15 amino acids from the cysteine to the phenylalanine. Only CDR3 DNA is held: 45 bases, read in frame from base 1. Trimming removed 2 bases from V and 3 bases from J, leaving 14 bases between the germline ends. Each collaborating institution followed its own protocols to collect whole blood in K2EDTA tubes. For TCRbeta analysis, collaborators shipped samples as frozen whole blood, isolated PBMCs, or DNA extracted from either of those sample types. As concerns this clone: The specificity of this receptor is unknown. Base qualities are not recorded, but no much larger clone differs from it by a single base.

This chain is built from TRBV7-8 and TRBJ2-7, with no reliable assignment of the D segment. Sequencing input: peripheral blood. The TCR was taken from a human donor in a cohort sampled during active COVID-19. The CDR3 corresponds to CASSLPGPKVYEQYF. The DNA sequence reads TGTGCCAGCAGCTTACCGGGTCCTAAGGTCTACGAGCAGTACTTC.